Included here is one T cell receptor beta chain sequence, with context. Its antigen is currently unknown. The entry originates in a study of cytomegalovirus exposure and HLA in healthy donors. Study-wide results and caveats: Usually a TCR sequence was rare, but some public TCRs were found in many donors. The records held CMV serostatus as the only immune exposure information. Fewer than 200 TCR beta chains were listed as cytomegalovirus-associated.

Germline V gives CDR1 SGHNT, CDR2 YENEEA. The CDR3 is 16 amino acids. Trimming cost V 5 bases and J 3 bases, with 16 bases left between them. At collection, donors were nominally healthy, but unrecorded immune exposures were probable. In the PCR, 60 Vbeta and 13 Jbeta primers were used. Data came from immunoSEQ multiplex PCR; TCRdb stores just in-frame clones and leaves some out. Here the sample spans about 140,000 clones, 75% to 85% being singletons. This chain links TRBV11-3 with TRBJ2-2; tentatively, D is TRBD1 (7 bases). The material sequenced was PBMCs. The TCR originated in a man in his forties or fifties in good health and CMV-seronegative. The CDR3 sequence: CASSPGGGADTGELFF. CDR3 coding DNA: TGTGCCAGCAGCCCAGGAGGGGGCGCCGACACCGGGGAGCTGTTTTTT.